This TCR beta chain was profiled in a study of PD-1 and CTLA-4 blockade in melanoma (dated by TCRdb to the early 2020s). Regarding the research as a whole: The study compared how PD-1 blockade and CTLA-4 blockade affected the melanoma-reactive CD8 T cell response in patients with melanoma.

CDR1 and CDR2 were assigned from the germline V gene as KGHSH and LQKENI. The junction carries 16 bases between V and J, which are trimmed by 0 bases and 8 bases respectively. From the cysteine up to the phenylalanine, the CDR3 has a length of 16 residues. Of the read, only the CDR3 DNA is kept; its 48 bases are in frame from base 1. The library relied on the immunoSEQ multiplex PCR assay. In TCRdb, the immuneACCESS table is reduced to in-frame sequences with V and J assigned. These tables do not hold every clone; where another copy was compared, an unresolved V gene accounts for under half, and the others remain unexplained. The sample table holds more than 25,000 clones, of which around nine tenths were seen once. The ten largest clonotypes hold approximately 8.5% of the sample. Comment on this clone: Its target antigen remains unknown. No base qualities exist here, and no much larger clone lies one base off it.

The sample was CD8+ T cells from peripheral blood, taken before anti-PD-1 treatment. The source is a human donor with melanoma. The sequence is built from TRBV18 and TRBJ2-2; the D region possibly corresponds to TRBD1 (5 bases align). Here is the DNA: TGTGCCAGCTCACCACCGTGGACATACTTATCAGGGGAGCTGTTTTTT. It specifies CASSPPWTYLSGELFF.